This T cell receptor beta chain was recovered during a study of vaccination and CD4 T cells after COVID-19. Study-wide background: According to the study, participants were given two doses of BNT162b2 or mRNA-1273 vaccine.

Comment on this clonotype: Its antigen is unidentified.

CDR1 is MNHNS, CDR2 SASEGT, per germline. J lost 4 bases, V lost 7 bases, and 4 bases had no gene match. The length of the CDR3 is 13 residues. Sample treatment: roughly ten-day PBMC culture with coronavirus spike peptide pools or control peptides (ViraFEST assay). CD4+ T lymphocytes from the unexposed donor were collected before the COVID-19 pandemic (2011-2018). After expanding antigen-specific T cells with peptide pools, ViraFEST sequenced their TCRs. The authors replaced half the medium with fresh IL-2 medium on days 3 and 7. Oncomine TCR Beta short-read sequencing was applied to DNA from cultured CD4+ T cells. Genomic DNA was extracted from cultured CD4+ T cells. TCRdb processed the PCR reads anew with MiXCR; each CDR3 protein has one entry. The sample holds some 11,000 distinct CDR3 sequences, roughly 40% seen once.

This receptor was obtained from a human donor in good health. The sample was CD4+ T cells from blood, cultured in vitro. The chain couples TRBV6-1 to TRBJ2-3; 8 bases align to TRBD2. The CDR3 DNA follows: TGTGCCAGCAACCCAGCGGGAGCAGATACGCAGTATTTT. Its translation: CASNPAGADTQYF.